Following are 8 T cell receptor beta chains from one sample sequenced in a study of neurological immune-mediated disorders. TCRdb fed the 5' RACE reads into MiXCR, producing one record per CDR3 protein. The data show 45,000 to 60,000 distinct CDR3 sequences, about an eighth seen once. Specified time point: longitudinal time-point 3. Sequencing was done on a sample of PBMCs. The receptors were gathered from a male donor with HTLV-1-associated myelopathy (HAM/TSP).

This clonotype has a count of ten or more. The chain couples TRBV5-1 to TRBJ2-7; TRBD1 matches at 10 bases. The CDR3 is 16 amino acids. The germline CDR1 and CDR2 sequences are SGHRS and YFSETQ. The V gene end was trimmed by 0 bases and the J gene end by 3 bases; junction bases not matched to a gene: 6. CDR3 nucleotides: TGCGCCAGCAGCTTGGCCGGGGGACAGGGGCTCTACGAGCAGTACTTC. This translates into CASSLAGGQGLYEQYF.

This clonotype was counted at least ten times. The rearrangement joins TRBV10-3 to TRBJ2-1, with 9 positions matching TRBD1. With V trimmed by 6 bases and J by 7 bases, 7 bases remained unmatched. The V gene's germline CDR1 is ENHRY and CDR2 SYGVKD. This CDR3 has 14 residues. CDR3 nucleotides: TGTGCCATCAGGCCACAGGGGGCTGATAATGAGCAGTTCTTC. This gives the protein CAIRPQGADNEQFF.

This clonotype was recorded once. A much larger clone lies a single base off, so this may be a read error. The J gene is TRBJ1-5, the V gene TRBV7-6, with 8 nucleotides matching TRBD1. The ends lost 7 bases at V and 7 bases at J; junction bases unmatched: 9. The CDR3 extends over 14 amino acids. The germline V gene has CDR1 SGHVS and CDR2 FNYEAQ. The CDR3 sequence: CASISRTGKQPQHF. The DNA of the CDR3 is TGTGCCAGCATCTCTCGGACAGGGAAACAGCCCCAGCATTTT.

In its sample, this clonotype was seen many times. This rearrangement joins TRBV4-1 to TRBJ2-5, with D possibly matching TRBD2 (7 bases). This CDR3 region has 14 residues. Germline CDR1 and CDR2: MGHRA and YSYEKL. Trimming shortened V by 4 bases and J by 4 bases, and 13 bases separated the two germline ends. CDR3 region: CASSRKRGAETQYF. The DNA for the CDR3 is TGCGCCAGCAGCCGTAAACGGGGGGCAGAGACCCAGTACTTC.

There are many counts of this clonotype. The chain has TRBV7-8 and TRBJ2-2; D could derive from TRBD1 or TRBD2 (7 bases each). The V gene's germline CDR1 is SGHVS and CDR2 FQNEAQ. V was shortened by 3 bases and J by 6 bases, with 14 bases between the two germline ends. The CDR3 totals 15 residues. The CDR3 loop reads CASSFPRGGAGELFF. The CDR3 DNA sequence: TGTGCCAGCAGCTTCCCCAGGGGGGGAGCCGGGGAGCTGTTTTTT.

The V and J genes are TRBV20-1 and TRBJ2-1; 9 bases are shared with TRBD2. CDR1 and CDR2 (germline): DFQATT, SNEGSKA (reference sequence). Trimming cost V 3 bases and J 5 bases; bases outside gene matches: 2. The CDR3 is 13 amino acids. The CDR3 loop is CSARAGGHNEQFF. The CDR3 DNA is TGCAGTGCTAGGGCGGGGGGGCACAATGAGCAGTTCTTC.

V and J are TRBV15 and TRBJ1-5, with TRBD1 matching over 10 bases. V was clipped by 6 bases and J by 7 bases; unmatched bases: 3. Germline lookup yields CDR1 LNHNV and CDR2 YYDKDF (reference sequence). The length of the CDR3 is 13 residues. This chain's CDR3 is CATSGQGGQPQHF. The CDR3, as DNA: TGTGCCACCAGTGGACAGGGGGGGCAGCCCCAGCATTTT. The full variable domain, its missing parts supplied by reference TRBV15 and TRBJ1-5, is DAMVIQNPRYQVTQFGKPVTLSCSQTLNHNVMYWYQQKSSQAPKLLFHYYDKDFNNEADTPDNFQSRRPNTSFCFLDIRSPGLGDTAMYLCATSGQGGQPQHFGDGTRLSIL.

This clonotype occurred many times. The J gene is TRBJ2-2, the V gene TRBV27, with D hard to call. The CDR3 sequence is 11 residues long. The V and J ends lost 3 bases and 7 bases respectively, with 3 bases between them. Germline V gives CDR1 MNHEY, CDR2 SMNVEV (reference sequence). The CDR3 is CASSFNGELFF. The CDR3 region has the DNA TGTGCCAGCAGTTTTAACGGGGAGCTGTTTTTT.